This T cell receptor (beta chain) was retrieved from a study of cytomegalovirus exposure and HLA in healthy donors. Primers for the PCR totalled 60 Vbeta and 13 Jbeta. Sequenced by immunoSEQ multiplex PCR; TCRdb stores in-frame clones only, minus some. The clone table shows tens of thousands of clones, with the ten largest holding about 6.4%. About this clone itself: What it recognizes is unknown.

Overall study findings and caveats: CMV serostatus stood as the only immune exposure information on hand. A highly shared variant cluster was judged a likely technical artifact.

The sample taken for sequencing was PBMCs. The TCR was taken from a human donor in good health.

The CDR3: CASSIAGRVNEKLFF. The DNA of the CDR3 is TGTGCCAGTAGTATAGCCGGCAGGGTGAATGAAAAACTGTTTTTT. The chain couples TRBV19 to TRBJ1-4; D is possibly TRBD1 (5 bases). The CDR3 consists of 15 residues. Germline CDR1 reads LNHDA; CDR2 reads SQIVND (reference sequence). The V and J ends lost 1 base and 5 bases respectively, with 11 bases between them.